This T cell receptor beta chain was profiled in a study of blood T cell repertoires in COVID-19. For the study at large: COVID-19 samples collected from the United States, Italy and Spain covered acute and convalescent phases.

In germline, CDR1 is MNHEY, CDR2 SMNVEV (reference sequence). This CDR3 has 16 amino acids. Between the trimmed V and J ends, which lost 4 bases and 3 bases, there was a span of 19 bases. Authors' methods: Reference gene primer amplification in the assay estimated nucleated cell counts. Libraries were prepared by immunoSEQ multiplex PCR; TCRdb keeps only in-frame clonotypes and omits some of them. D and trimming were read from the DNA, whereas the V and J calls and clone size are those reported in that table. The data hold roughly 160,000 clones, with roughly 70% observed a single time. The receptor was isolated from a woman over 75 with acute or convalescent COVID-19. Sequencing was carried out using peripheral blood. This sequence joins TRBV27 and TRBJ2-7, with D possibly matching TRBD1 (5 bases). CDR3 loop: CASSSGPSWTHYEQYF. The CDR3 DNA is TGTGCCAGCAGTTCAGGGCCTTCGTGGACGCACTACGAGCAGTACTTC.